The 28 T cell receptor beta chains reported below all come from one sample, sequenced in a study of OX40 agonist ivuxolimab in advanced cancers. TCRdb's table, derived via immunoSEQ multiplex PCR, lists solely in-frame clones and lacks some. The sample holds approximately 89,000 clones; about 90% are singletons and the top ten take 0.75% to 0.9%. Source: CD4+ or CD8+ T cells sorted from blood, taken in a trial of the OX40 agonist ivuxolimab. The receptors originated from an adult with an advanced solid tumor such as melanoma, head and neck, liver or kidney cancer.

In nucleotides, the CDR3 is TGTGCCAGCAGCCCCCCCCGGACAGGGAGCACCGGGGAGCTGTTTTTT. Translating gives CASSPPRTGSTGELFF. V usage is TRBV7-9 and J usage is TRBJ2-2; TRBD1 matches at 8 bases. Germline CDR1 reads SEHNR; CDR2 reads FQNEAQ (reference sequence). CDR3 length: 16 amino acids. The V and J ends lost 5 bases and 4 bases, in that order; junction bases with no gene match: 9. Full variable domain (missing parts from reference TRBV7-9 and TRBJ2-2): DTGVSQNPRHKITKRGQNVTFRCDPISEHNRLYWYRQTLGQGPEFLTYFQNEAQLEKSRLLSDRFSAERPKGSFSTLEIQRTEQGDSAMYLCASSPPRTGSTGELFFGEGSRLTVL.

This chain connects TRBV5-6 to TRBJ1-4; 8 bases line up with TRBD1. Trimming at V came to 3 bases and at J to 5 bases, leaving 9 bases not matched to a gene. CDR1 SGHDT and CDR2 YYEEEE come from the germline V gene. This CDR3 spans 16 amino acids. CDR3 bases: TGTGCCAGCAGCTCGACGTACAGGGGGGGAAATGAAAAACTGTTTTTT. As protein: CASSSTYRGGNEKLFF. The full variable domain, its missing parts supplied by reference TRBV5-6 and TRBJ1-4, is DAGVTQSPTHLIKTRGQQVTLRCSPKSGHDTVSWYQQALGQGPQFIFQYYEEEERQRGNFPDRFSGHQFPNYSSELNVNALLLGDSALYLCASSSTYRGGNEKLFFGSGTQLSVL.

The chain recombines TRBV5-4 with TRBJ2-7; the match to TRBD1 covers 10 bases. Trimming cost V 0 bases and J 6 bases; bases outside gene matches: 6. CDR1 and CDR2 (germline): SGHNT, YYREEE (reference sequence). The CDR3 loop spans 15 amino acids. Here the CDR3 DNA reads TGTGCCAGCAGCTTGGACGTGACAGGGGGCCTCGAGCAGTACTTC. Protein product: CASSLDVTGGLEQYF.

The chain links TRBV4-1 to TRBJ2-7; 7 nucleotides match TRBD1. The CDR3 length is 14 residues. Germline CDR1 MGHRA, CDR2 YSYEKL. The V and J ends lost 2 bases and 3 bases, in that order; junction bases with no gene match: 4. CDR3 coding DNA: TGCGCCAGCAGCCAAAGGGGACAGATCTACGAGCAGTACTTC. The encoded protein is CASSQRGQIYEQYF.

V usage is TRBV7-8 and J usage is TRBJ2-7, with D perhaps assigned TRBD1 or TRBD2 (6 bases each). V was cut by 4 bases and J by 0 bases, with 16 bases left in between. The CDR3 consists of 16 residues. Germline CDR1 SGHVS, CDR2 FQNEAQ. This CDR3 reads CASSYGGGINSYEQYF. The CDR3 nucleotides are TGTGCCAGCAGCTATGGGGGCGGGATAAACTCCTACGAGCAGTACTTC.

The chain links TRBV11-2 to TRBJ2-1, with 7 bases that match TRBD1. This CDR3 is built from 15 residues. With 5 bases clipped from V and 4 bases from J, the junction kept 8 bases outside the gene matches. The germline gives CDR1 SGHAT, CDR2 FQNNGV. CDR3 sequence reads: CASSLTGAAYNEQFF. The CDR3 DNA follows: TGTGCCAGCAGCCTCACAGGGGCGGCTTACAATGAGCAGTTCTTC.

This chain connects TRBV7-3 to TRBJ1-2; D may be TRBD1 (5 bases). Deletions cut 5 bases from V and 3 bases from J, with 10 bases between. Germline CDR1 reads SGHTA; CDR2 reads FQGTGA. The CDR3 contains 13 residues. The CDR3 region is CASSRDRDYGYTF. CDR3 nucleotides: TGTGCCAGCAGCCGTGACAGAGACTATGGCTACACCTTC.

The chain has TRBV5-4 and TRBJ2-7; 13 nucleotides line up with TRBD2. The CDR3 is 16 residues long. CDR1 and CDR2 from the germline V gene are SGHNT and YYREEE (reference sequence). The junction had 11 bases not matched to a gene; V was cut back by 4 bases and J by 7 bases. The CDR3 region is CASSRPGTSGVLEQYF. The CDR3 bases are TGTGCCAGCAGCCGCCCAGGGACTAGCGGGGTCCTAGAGCAGTACTTC.

The CDR3 coding sequence is TGTGCCAGCAGTTACTCGACGGGTGAGCAGTTCTTC. Residues: CASSYSTGEQFF. This chain joins TRBV6-5 and TRBJ2-1; D is ambiguous. CDR3 length equals 12 residues. Per germline, CDR1 MNHEY and CDR2 SVGAGI. V dropped 0 bases and J dropped 9 bases, with 6 bases sitting between them.

The chain has TRBV19 and TRBJ2-1; 7 bases are a match to TRBD1. The CDR3 spans 15 residues. Germline CDR1 reads LNHDA; CDR2 reads SQIVND (reference sequence). The V segment lost 5 bases and the J segment 3 bases; nucleotides outside the gene matches: 7. The CDR3 loop is CASSLRTGLYNEQFF. The CDR3 DNA reads as TGTGCCAGTAGTCTGCGGACAGGTCTCTACAATGAGCAGTTCTTC.

This clone has a handful of counts. The chain recombines TRBV7-2 with TRBJ2-1, with TRBD1 as a possible D gene (6 bases). V was trimmed by 1 base and J by 3 bases, leaving 13 bases between them. The CDR3 spans 16 residues. CDR1 and CDR2 (germline): SGHTA, FQGNSA. DNA for the CDR3: TGTGCCAGCAGCTTAGGAGCAGGGGCCGGCTACAATGAGCAGTTCTTC. Translated, it gives CASSLGAGAGYNEQFF.

DNA of the CDR3: TGCGCCAGCAGCTCTCAGGGGGGCCACGACATTCAGTACTTC. Amino acids: CASSSQGGHDIQYF. The rearrangement joins TRBV5-1 to TRBJ2-4; a weak D match, TRBD1 (7 bases). This CDR3 is 14 amino acids long. Trimming removed 3 bases at V and 8 bases at J, with 15 bases between. Germline-derived CDR1 and CDR2 are SGHRS and YFSETQ. Full variable domain (remainder filled in from reference TRBV5-1 and TRBJ2-4): KAGVTQTPRYLIKTRGQQVTLSCSPISGHRSVSWYQQTPGQGLQFLFEYFSETQRNKGNFPGRFSGRQFSNSRSEMNVSTLELGDSALYLCASSSQGGHDIQYFGAGTRLSVL.

This chain joins TRBV11-3 and TRBJ2-5; a possible D gene is TRBD2 (5 bases). Germline V gene data show CDR1 as SGHNT and CDR2 as YENEEA. V gave up 0 bases and J gave up 7 bases, with 9 bases separating them. The CDR3 consists of 13 residues. The CDR3 DNA is TGTGCCAGCAGCTTAGATCGGGCGGGGACCCAGTACTTC. Amino acids: CASSLDRAGTQYF.

The V gene is TRBV12-1, the J gene TRBJ2-1; the table calls TRBD2, which could not be checked here. TRBV12-1 is recorded as a pseudogene. The CDR3 has 15 amino acids. The CDR3 DNA reads TGTGCCAGCAGCTTGGGCGGAGGCTCCTACAATGAGCAGTTCTTC. Protein sequence: CASSLGGGSYNEQFF.

This chain links TRBV5-1 with TRBJ2-1; D is possibly TRBD2 (5 bases). V lost 1 base to trimming and J lost 0 bases, with 14 bases between them. Looked up from germline, CDR1 is SGHRS and CDR2 is YFSETQ. The CDR3 sequence is 17 residues long. The CDR3 sequence is CASSLTGSANSYNEQFF. DNA of the CDR3: TGCGCCAGCAGCTTGACGGGGTCGGCTAACTCCTACAATGAGCAGTTCTTC.

The gene calls are TRBV6-1 and TRBJ1-2, with a possible D match to TRBD1 (6 bases). CDR1 MNHNS and CDR2 SASEGT come from the germline V gene. Trimming took off 8 bases at V and 4 bases at J, with 14 bases between the two ends. The CDR3 consists of 13 residues. The chain's CDR3 is CASGLRGLYGYTF. The CDR3 DNA reads TGTGCCAGCGGCTTGCGGGGGCTCTATGGCTACACCTTC.

This sequence joins TRBV5-4 and TRBJ2-3, with TRBD2 matching over 11 bases. The CDR3 totals 16 residues. Germline V gives CDR1 SGHNT, CDR2 YYREEE (reference sequence). V dropped 4 bases and J dropped 2; count of bases not matched to a gene: 6. The DNA of the CDR3 is TGTGCCAGCAGCCACGGGACTAGCGGAGTCACAGATACGCAGTATTTT. It codes for CASSHGTSGVTDTQYF.

V gene TRBV11-1 combines with J gene TRBJ2-5; D perhaps matches TRBD2 (5 bases). The CDR3 consists of 13 residues. Trimming stripped 2 bases from V and 4 bases from J, with 8 bases between. CDR1 and CDR2 (germline): SGHAT, FQDESV (reference sequence). This chain's CDR3 is CASSLSGGETQYF. The CDR3 nucleotides are TGTGCCAGCAGCTTAAGCGGCGGAGAGACCCAGTACTTC.

This clone has a count of ten or more. This chain connects TRBV7-6 to TRBJ2-7; 7 nucleotides align to TRBD2. The V gene end was trimmed by 1 base and the J gene end by 5 bases; junction bases not matched to a gene: 5. This CDR3 has 14 residues. CDR1 is SGHVS, CDR2 FNYEAQ, per germline. DNA for the CDR3: TGTGCCAGCAGCTTAGGGCGGGAGCGGGACGAGCAGTACTTC. Residues: CASSLGRERDEQYF.

This chain connects TRBV5-1 to TRBJ1-5; a weak D match, TRBD1 (5 bases). CDR1 is SGHRS and CDR2 is YFSETQ in the germline V gene. The CDR3 is made up of 14 amino acids. V lost 0 bases and J lost 3, with 7 bases in between. The CDR3 DNA is TGCGCCAGCAGCTTGGACAGGAACAATCAGCCCCAGCATTTT. As protein: CASSLDRNNQPQHF.

The chain links TRBV10-3 to TRBJ2-3; 10 bases align to TRBD2. V was clipped by 4 bases and J by 5 bases; unmatched bases: 3. This CDR3 has 14 residues. Germline V lookup: CDR1 ENHRY, CDR2 SYGVKD. CDR3 sequence (DNA): TGTGCCATCAGTGGGACTAGCGGAATAGATACGCAGTATTTT. As protein: CAISGTSGIDTQYF.

This clone was observed a few times. The gene calls are TRBV6-6 and TRBJ2-2; 8 nucleotides agree with TRBD1. The CDR3 totals 14 residues. After removal of 5 bases from V and 5 bases from J, the junction contained 4 bases not matched to a gene. The germline gives CDR1 MNHNY, CDR2 SVGAGI (reference sequence). The CDR3 here is CASSPRGRTGELFF. Written as DNA, the CDR3 is TGTGCCAGCAGTCCCAGGGGGCGGACCGGGGAGCTGTTTTTT.

The chain carries TRBV4-3 and TRBJ2-3, with D possibly matching TRBD2 (5 bases). This CDR3 region has 16 residues. Germline V CDR1 and CDR2: LGHNA, YSLEER. Trimming cost V 0 bases and J 0 bases, with 10 bases left between them. The chain's CDR3 is CASSQDRGSSTDTQYF. DNA for the CDR3: TGCGCCAGCAGCCAAGATCGGGGTAGTAGCACAGATACGCAGTATTTT.

The V call is TRBV28, the J call TRBJ1-2; D perhaps matches TRBD1 (5 bases). Trimming shortened V by 7 bases and J by 5 bases, and 23 bases separated the two germline ends. The CDR3 extends over 16 amino acids. Germline V lookup: CDR1 MDHEN, CDR2 SYDVKM. The CDR3 region is CASTPVGARGQYGYTF. The CDR3 nucleotides are TGTGCCAGCACCCCGGTGGGAGCGCGGGGCCAATATGGCTACACCTTC.

The chain is built from TRBV6-1 and TRBJ2-3; 7 bases line up with TRBD1. Germline CDR1 MNHNS, CDR2 SASEGT. With V trimmed by 6 bases and J by 2 bases, 8 bases remained unmatched. The CDR3 loop spans 15 amino acids. CDR3 loop: CASRDTGTVTDTQYF. The CDR3 region has the DNA TGTGCCAGCAGAGATACCGGGACAGTCACAGATACGCAGTATTTT.

The chain links TRBV7-2 to TRBJ1-3; perhaps TRBD1 as D (5 bases). CDR3 length: 14 residues. Trimming removed 3 bases from V and 1 base from J, with 7 bases in between. Germline CDR1 reads SGHTA; CDR2 reads FQGNSA. CDR3 protein: CASSLGVSGNTIYF. The CDR3 coding sequence is TGTGCCAGCAGCTTGGGGGTATCTGGAAACACCATATATTTT.

The genes are TRBV7-2 and TRBJ2-4, with a possible D match to TRBD1 (5 bases). The germline V gene has CDR1 SGHTA and CDR2 FQGNSA. The V end lost 1 base, the J end lost 0 bases, and 10 bases lay between the germline ends. The CDR3 length is 16 residues. DNA for the CDR3: TGTGCCAGCAGCTTAGGCACAGGTCTAGCCAAAAACATTCAGTACTTC. Protein sequence: CASSLGTGLAKNIQYF.

V gene TRBV9 combines with J gene TRBJ1-3; D not certain. From germline, CDR1 is SGDLS and CDR2 YYNGEE. The V end lost 3 bases, the J end lost 2 bases, and 3 bases lay between the germline ends. The CDR3 has 12 amino acids. CDR3 residues: CASSGPGNTIYF. The CDR3 bases are TGTGCCAGCAGCGGACCTGGAAACACCATATATTTT.